These T cell receptor beta chains were read from a single sample in a study of blood T cell repertoires in COVID-19. Libraries were prepared by immunoSEQ multiplex PCR; TCRdb keeps only in-frame clonotypes and omits some of them. The sample lists around 300,000 clones; about nine tenths were seen once. The sample was peripheral blood. The receptors come from a woman aged 25 to 39 with active or convalescent COVID-19. The CDR3 runs from the conserved cysteine through the conserved F or W. D genes are given only for firm matches. Clone size is given for some rows only: seen once, a few or many times, or a class if the clone is expanded.

j_gene: TRBJ1-6; d_gene: TRBD1; v_gene: TRBV5-4; abundance: once; CDR3aa: CASSPDRAVIPSPLHF; CDR3nt: TGTGCCAGCAGCCCCGACAGGGCCGTAATCCCTTCACCCCTCCACTTT
j_gene: TRBJ1-1; d_gene: -; v_gene: TRBV2; abundance: -; CDR3aa: CASSELPPYTEAFF; CDR3nt: TGTGCCAGCAGTGAACTTCCTCCGTACACTGAAGCTTTCTTT
j_gene: TRBJ1-2; d_gene: TRBD1; v_gene: TRBV28; abundance: few; CDR3aa: CASSDRGYGYTF; CDR3nt: TGTGCCAGCAGCGACAGGGGCTATGGCTACACCTTC
j_gene: TRBJ1-1; d_gene: TRBD1; v_gene: TRBV5-1; abundance: -; CDR3aa: CASSPTDRVGTEAFF; CDR3nt: TGCGCCAGCAGCCCAACGGACAGGGTCGGCACTGAAGCTTTCTTT
j_gene: TRBJ1-4; d_gene: -; v_gene: TRBV10-3; abundance: -; CDR3aa: CAISASTAATNEKLFF; CDR3nt: TGTGCCATCAGTGCCTCCACAGCGGCAACTAATGAAAAACTGTTTTTT
j_gene: TRBJ1-5; d_gene: -; v_gene: TRBV28; abundance: -; CDR3aa: CASSLSRGGGNQPQHF; CDR3nt: TGTGCCAGCAGTTTATCCAGGGGAGGGGGCAATCAGCCCCAGCATTTT
j_gene: TRBJ2-3; d_gene: TRBD1; v_gene: TRBV4-2; abundance: -; CDR3aa: CASSQFGTGATDTQYF; CDR3nt: TGTGCCAGCAGCCAATTCGGGACAGGGGCCACAGATACGCAGTATTTT
j_gene: TRBJ2-2; d_gene: TRBD1; v_gene: TRBV25-1; abundance: few; CDR3aa: CASSEPLQDRKNTGELFF; CDR3nt: TGTGCCAGCAGTGAACCGTTACAGGACAGGAAGAACACCGGGGAGCTGTTTTTT
j_gene: TRBJ2-3; d_gene: -; v_gene: TRBV5-4; abundance: -; CDR3aa: CASSFPGEDTQYF; CDR3nt: TGTGCCAGCAGCTTCCCAGGGGAGGATACGCAGTATTTT
j_gene: TRBJ1-6; d_gene: TRBD1; v_gene: TRBV30; abundance: once; CDR3aa: CAWKLRDRGNSPLHF; CDR3nt: TGTGCCTGGAAACTCCGGGACAGAGGTAATTCACCCCTCCACTTT
j_gene: TRBJ1-4; d_gene: -; v_gene: TRBV6-2/TRBV6-3; abundance: -; CDR3aa: CASSWGGGEKLFF; CDR3nt: TGTGCCAGCAGTTGGGGGGGAGGCGAAAAACTGTTTTTT
j_gene: TRBJ1-5; d_gene: TRBD1; v_gene: TRBV19; abundance: -; CDR3aa: CASITTGQGNQPQHF; CDR3nt: TGTGCCAGTATCACGACGGGACAGGGGAATCAGCCCCAGCATTTT
j_gene: TRBJ1-5; d_gene: -; v_gene: TRBV30; abundance: -; CDR3aa: CAWSVALEGGNQPQHF; CDR3nt: TGTGCCTGGAGTGTTGCTCTAGAGGGAGGCAATCAGCCCCAGCATTTT
j_gene: TRBJ1-3; d_gene: -; v_gene: TRBV20-1; abundance: once; CDR3aa: CSASSGNIAGNTIYF; CDR3nt: TGCAGTGCTAGTTCCGGGAACATAGCTGGAAACACCATATATTTT
j_gene: TRBJ2-6; d_gene: -; v_gene: TRBV7-9; abundance: few; CDR3aa: CASSPRTDSGANVLTF; CDR3nt: TGTGCCAGCAGCCCGAGGACAGATTCTGGGGCCAACGTCCTGACTTTC
j_gene: TRBJ1-1; d_gene: -; v_gene: TRBV4-3; abundance: -; CDR3aa: CASSQDRGSTEAFF; CDR3nt: TGCGCCAGCAGCCAAGACAGGGGAAGCACTGAAGCTTTCTTT
j_gene: TRBJ2-3; d_gene: -; v_gene: TRBV5-1; abundance: -; CDR3aa: CASSPWAGGSDTQYF; CDR3nt: TGCGCCAGCAGCCCATGGGCAGGGGGGTCAGATACGCAGTATTTT
j_gene: TRBJ2-5; d_gene: -; v_gene: TRBV9; abundance: -; CDR3aa: CASSPRAGTQYF; CDR3nt: TGTGCCAGCAGCCCCCGAGCGGGGACCCAGTACTTC
j_gene: TRBJ1-2; d_gene: -; v_gene: TRBV28; abundance: once; CDR3aa: CASTQAHLYGYTF; CDR3nt: TGTGCCAGCACACAGGCGCACCTCTATGGCTACACCTTC
j_gene: TRBJ2-1; d_gene: TRBD2; v_gene: TRBV7-2; abundance: -; CDR3aa: CASSIRGTRVVNEQFF; CDR3nt: TGTGCCAGCAGCATTCGCGGGACTAGAGTTGTGAATGAGCAGTTCTTC
j_gene: TRBJ1-5; d_gene: -; v_gene: TRBV6-5; abundance: once; CDR3aa: CASSYGQGTDQPQHF; CDR3nt: TGTGCCAGCAGTTATGGGCAGGGGACCGATCAGCCCCAGCATTTT
j_gene: TRBJ1-2; d_gene: TRBD1; v_gene: TRBV6-5; abundance: -; CDR3aa: CASRHEDRGYGYTF; CDR3nt: TGTGCCAGCAGGCATGAGGACAGGGGCTATGGCTACACCTTC